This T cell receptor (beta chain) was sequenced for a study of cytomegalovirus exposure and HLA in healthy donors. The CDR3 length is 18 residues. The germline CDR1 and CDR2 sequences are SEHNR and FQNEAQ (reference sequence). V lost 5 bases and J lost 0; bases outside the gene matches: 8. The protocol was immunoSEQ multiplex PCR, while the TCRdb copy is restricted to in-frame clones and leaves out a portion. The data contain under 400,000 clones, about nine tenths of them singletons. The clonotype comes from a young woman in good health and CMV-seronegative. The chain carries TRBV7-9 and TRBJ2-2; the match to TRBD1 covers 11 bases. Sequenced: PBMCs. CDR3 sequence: CASSTPPGQGANTGELFF. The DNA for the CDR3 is TGTGCCAGCAGCACTCCTCCGGGACAGGGGGCGAACACCGGGGAGCTGTTTTTT.